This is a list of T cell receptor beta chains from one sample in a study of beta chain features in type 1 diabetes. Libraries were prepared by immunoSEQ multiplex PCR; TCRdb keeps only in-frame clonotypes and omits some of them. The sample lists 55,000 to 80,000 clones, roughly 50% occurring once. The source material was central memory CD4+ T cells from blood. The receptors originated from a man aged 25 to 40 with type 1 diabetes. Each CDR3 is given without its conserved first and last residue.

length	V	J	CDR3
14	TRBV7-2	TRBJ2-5	ASSRGGLAGWETQY
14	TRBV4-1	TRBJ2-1	ASSQGDRGWGNEQF
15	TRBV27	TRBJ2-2	ASMSRRRVFGTGELF
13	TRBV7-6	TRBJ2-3	ASSPEGQGTDTQY
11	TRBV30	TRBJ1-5	AWSGKGAQPQH
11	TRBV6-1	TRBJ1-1	ASGRLLNTEAF
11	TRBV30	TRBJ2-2	AWTGGYTGELF
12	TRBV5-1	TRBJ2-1	ASSSGVSGNEQF
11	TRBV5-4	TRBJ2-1	ASSLGQGNEQF
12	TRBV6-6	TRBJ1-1	ASSWRGEGTEAF
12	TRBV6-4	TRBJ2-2	ASSRQGRTGELF
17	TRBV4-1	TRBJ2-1	ASSQVGGPSGSKNNEQF
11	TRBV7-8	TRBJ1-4	ASSSYTNEKLF
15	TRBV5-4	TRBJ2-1	ASSDGTSGRSPNEQF
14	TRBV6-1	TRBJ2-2	ASSARQGARTGELF